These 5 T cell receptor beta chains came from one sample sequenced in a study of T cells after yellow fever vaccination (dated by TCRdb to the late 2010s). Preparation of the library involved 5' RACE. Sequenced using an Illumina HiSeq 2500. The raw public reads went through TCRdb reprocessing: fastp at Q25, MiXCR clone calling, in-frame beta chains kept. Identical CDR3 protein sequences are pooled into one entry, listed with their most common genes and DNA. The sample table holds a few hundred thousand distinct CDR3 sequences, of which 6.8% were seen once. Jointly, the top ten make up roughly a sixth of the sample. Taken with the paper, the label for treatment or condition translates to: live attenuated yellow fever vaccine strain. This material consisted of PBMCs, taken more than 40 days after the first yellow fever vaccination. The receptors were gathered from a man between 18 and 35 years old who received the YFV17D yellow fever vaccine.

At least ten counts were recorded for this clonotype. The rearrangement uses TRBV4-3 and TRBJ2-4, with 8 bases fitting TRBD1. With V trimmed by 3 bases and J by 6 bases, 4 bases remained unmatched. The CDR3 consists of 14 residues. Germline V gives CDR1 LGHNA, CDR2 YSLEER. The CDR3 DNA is TGCGCCAGCAGCCAGGACGGACAGGGAAACATTCAGTACTTC. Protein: CASSQDGQGNIQYF.

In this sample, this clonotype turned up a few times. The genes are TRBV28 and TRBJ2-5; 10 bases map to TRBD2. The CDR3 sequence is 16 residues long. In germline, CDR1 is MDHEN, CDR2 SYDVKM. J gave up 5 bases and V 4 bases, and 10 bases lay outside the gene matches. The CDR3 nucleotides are TGTGCCAGCAGTTCCCCACTAGCGGGGTTTTCTGAGACCCAGTACTTC. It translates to CASSSPLAGFSETQYF. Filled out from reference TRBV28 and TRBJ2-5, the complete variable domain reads DVKVTQSSRYLVKRTGEKVFLECVQDMDHENMFWYRQDPGLGLRLIYFSYDVKMKEKGDIPEGYSVSREKKERFSLILESASTNQTSMYLCASSSPLAGFSETQYFGPGTRLLVL.

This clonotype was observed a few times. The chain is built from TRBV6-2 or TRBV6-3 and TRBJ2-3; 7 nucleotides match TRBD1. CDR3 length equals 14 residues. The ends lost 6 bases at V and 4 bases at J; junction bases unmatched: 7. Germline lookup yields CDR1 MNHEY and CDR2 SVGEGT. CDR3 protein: CASSYGTVADTQYF. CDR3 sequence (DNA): TGTGCCAGCAGCTACGGGACAGTCGCAGATACGCAGTATTTT.

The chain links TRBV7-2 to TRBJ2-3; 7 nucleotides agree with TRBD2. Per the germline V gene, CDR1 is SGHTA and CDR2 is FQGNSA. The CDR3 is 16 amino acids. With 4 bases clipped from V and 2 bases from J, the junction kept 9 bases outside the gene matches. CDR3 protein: CASSYSPRDYTDTQYF. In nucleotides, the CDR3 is TGTGCCAGCAGCTATTCCCCGAGGGACTACACAGATACGCAGTATTTT.

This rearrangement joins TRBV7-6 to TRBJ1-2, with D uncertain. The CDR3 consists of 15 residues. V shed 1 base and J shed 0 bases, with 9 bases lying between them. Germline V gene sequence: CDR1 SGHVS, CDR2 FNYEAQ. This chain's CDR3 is CASSLDYISNYGYTF. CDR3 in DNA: TGTGCCAGCAGCTTAGATTACATCTCTAACTATGGCTACACCTTC.